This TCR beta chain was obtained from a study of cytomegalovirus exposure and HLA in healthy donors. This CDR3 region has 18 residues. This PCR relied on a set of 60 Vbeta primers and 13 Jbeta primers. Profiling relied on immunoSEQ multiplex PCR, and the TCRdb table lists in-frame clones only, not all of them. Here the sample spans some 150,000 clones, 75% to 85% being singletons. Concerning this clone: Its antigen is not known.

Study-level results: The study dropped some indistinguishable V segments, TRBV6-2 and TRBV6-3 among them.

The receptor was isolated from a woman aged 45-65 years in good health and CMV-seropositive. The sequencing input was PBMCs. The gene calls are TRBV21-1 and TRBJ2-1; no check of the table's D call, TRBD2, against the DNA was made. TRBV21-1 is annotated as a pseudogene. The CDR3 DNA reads TGTGCCAGCAGCCCAACCAGAGACCGACTAGCGGGAGGGAATGAGCAGTTCTTC. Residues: CASSPTRDRLAGGNEQFF.